The sequence of this T cell receptor (beta chain) was determined in a study of shared clonotypes between healthy human individuals. The CDR3 totals 15 residues. Germline loops: CDR1 SGHRS, CDR2 YFSETQ. V was cut by 5 bases and J by 1 base, with 15 bases left in between. Only in-frame clones appear in the TCRdb table, and some are missing; sequencing was by immunoSEQ multiplex PCR. The table lists roughly 2 million clones, 90% to 96% of them singletons. Study-wide points: Non-shared clonotypes showed lower generation probabilities than clonotypes common to all four donors.

Donors, healthy HIV-negative adults, lacked recent acute infections or vaccinations. Details on this clone: The antigen is undetermined.

Sequenced input: naive CD4+ T cells sorted from blood. Subset reported: CD45RA+ positively selected. The rearrangement links TRBV5-1 to TRBJ1-1; D is unclear. The sequence came from a man younger than 35 in good health. The CDR3 reads CASRQEGNTNTEAFF. CDR3 sequence (DNA): TGCGCCAGCAGGCAGGAGGGCAATACGAACACTGAAGCTTTCTTT.